This T cell receptor beta chain originates from a study of yellow fever vaccine responses in identical twins. Notes on the study in general: Each twin's T cell response to the vaccine was reported to look partly convergent and partly personalized.

Concerning this clonotype itself: Its target is not known.

Germline lookup yields CDR1 MNHNS and CDR2 SASEGT. Losses at the gene ends were 6 bases for V and 3 bases for J; bases not matched to a gene: 4. This CDR3 is built from 13 residues. TCRdb fed the RT-PCR reads into MiXCR, producing one record per CDR3 protein. This table holds around 1,000 distinct CDR3 sequences, 75% to 90% found once. This TCR was sampled from a woman aged 18-29 years who received the yellow fever vaccine. The sequences come from T cells from blood (PBMCs), unsorted or a sorted subset (not recorded which), collected before or after yellow fever vaccination (not recorded which). The chain joins TRBV6-1 to TRBJ1-2, with TRBD1 identical over 7 bases. The CDR3 region is CASRGQTYYGYTF. CDR3 sequence (DNA): TGTGCCAGCAGGGGACAGACTTACTATGGCTACACCTTC.